Following are 21 T cell receptor beta chains from one sample sequenced in a study of cytomegalovirus exposure and HLA in healthy donors. Researchers ran the PCR with 60 Vbeta and 13 Jbeta primers. This table comes from immunoSEQ multiplex PCR, and its TCRdb copy is limited to in-frame clones, with some not included. The repertoire has about 89,000 clones, just over 65% of them found once; the top ten carry 2.1%. Sequenced material: PBMCs. The source of these receptors is a man aged 25 to 40 in good health and CMV-seronegative.

This clone has a handful of counts. The CDR3 here is CATSGLTGPQYF. In DNA form, the CDR3 reads TGTGCCACCAGCGGATTGACAGGCCCGCAGTACTTC. V and J are TRBV15 and TRBJ2-5; tentative D call: TRBD1 (6 bases). CDR1 LNHNV and CDR2 YYDKDF come from the germline V gene (reference sequence). Trimming removed 5 bases at V and 11 bases at J, with 15 bases between. CDR3 length: 12 amino acids.

With respect to this clone: At one boundary the junction diverges from the germline segment, which might be a read error. The rearrangement links TRBV4-2 to TRBJ2-2, with 7 bases identical to TRBD2. The CDR3 length is 17 residues. Germline V gene data show CDR1 as LGHNA and CDR2 as YNFKEQ. The CDR3 DNA sequence: TGTGCCAGCCGCCAAGATATTCCGGGAGGAAACACCGGGGAGCTGTTTTTT. Amino acids: CASRQDIPGGNTGELFF.

The chain couples TRBV10-3 to TRBJ1-1; 9 positions match TRBD1. CDR1 and CDR2 from the germline V gene are ENHRY and SYGVKD. The CDR3 spans 14 residues. Unmatched junction bases numbered 3, after V lost 6 bases and J lost 1 base. The CDR3 DNA reads as TGTGCCATCAGGGGGACAGGGACGAACACTGAAGCTTTCTTT. Protein product: CAIRGTGTNTEAFF.

The V gene is TRBV10-3, the J gene TRBJ1-1; possible D gene TRBD1, 5 bases. V lost 6 bases, J lost 4 bases, and 18 bases lay in between. This CDR3 has 15 residues. The germline gives CDR1 ENHRY, CDR2 SYGVKD. The CDR3 reads CAIRGNQGPSTEAFF. As DNA, the CDR3 is TGTGCCATCAGGGGAAACCAGGGCCCCAGCACTGAAGCTTTCTTT.

The J gene is TRBJ2-1, the V gene TRBV27, with TRBD1 as a possible D gene (5 bases). The V gene's germline CDR1 is MNHEY and CDR2 SMNVEV (reference sequence). Trimming took off 6 bases at V and 3 bases at J, with 18 bases between the two ends. The length of the CDR3 is 16 residues. The CDR3: CASRSNPRDSYNEQFF. The CDR3 bases are TGTGCCAGCAGATCGAACCCCCGAGACAGCTACAATGAGCAGTTCTTC.

CDR3 residues: CSGGEMNTEAFF. The CDR3 bases are TGCAGCGGAGGCGAGATGAACACTGAAGCTTTCTTT. The chain joins TRBV29-1 to TRBJ1-1, with D unresolved. Germline CDR1 reads SQVTM; CDR2 reads ANQGSEA. Trimming shortened V by 7 bases and J by 0 bases, and 9 bases separated the two germline ends. The CDR3 runs to 12 residues.

The genes are TRBV5-1 and TRBJ2-7, with 7 bases fitting TRBD1. The CDR3 has 15 residues. CDR1 is SGHRS and CDR2 is YFSETQ in the germline V gene. V shed 4 bases and J 2 bases; nucleotides not matched to a gene: 9. CDR3 in amino acids: CASSAGLTGTYEQYF. The CDR3 region has the DNA TGCGCCAGCAGCGCCGGGTTGACAGGGACCTACGAGCAGTACTTC.

This clone was seen a few times. V is TRBV29-1 and J is TRBJ2-5, with a tentative D call TRBD2 (6 bases). Deletions cut 1 base from V and 5 bases from J, with 14 bases between. The CDR3 is 14 amino acids. Per germline, CDR1 SQVTM and CDR2 ANQGSEA. In nucleotides, the CDR3 is TGCAGCGTTGAAGTAAGACTAGTTCTGGAGACCCAGTACTTC. Its translation is CSVEVRLVLETQYF.

V gene TRBV30 combines with J gene TRBJ2-1; 11 bases align to TRBD2. Germline assignment: CDR1 GTSNPN and CDR2 SVGIG (reference sequence). The junction had 11 bases not matched to a gene; V was cut back by 0 bases and J by 10 bases. CDR3 length: 16 amino acids. CDR3 DNA: TGTGCCTGGAGTGTACTCTCTAGCGGGGGGTTTATGGAGCAGTTCTTC. Its protein product is CAWSVLSSGGFMEQFF.

This clone was seen only once. The chain has TRBV27 and TRBJ1-2; 10 bases agree with TRBD1. There are 14 residues in the CDR3. Germline CDR1 is MNHEY and CDR2 is SMNVEV (reference sequence). With V trimmed by 3 bases and J by 3 bases, 1 base remained unmatched. The CDR3 region is CASSLGQGYYGYTF. The CDR3 coding sequence is TGTGCCAGCAGTTTGGGACAGGGGTACTATGGCTACACCTTC.

CDR3 DNA: TGTGCCAGCTCACCACCGGGACTAGCGGTTAACAATGAGCAGTTCTTC. Its protein is CASSPPGLAVNNEQFF. The rearrangement joins TRBV18 to TRBJ2-1, with TRBD2 matching over 11 bases. V dropped 0 bases and J dropped 5; count of bases not matched to a gene: 3. There are 16 residues in the CDR3. Germline V gene sequence: CDR1 KGHSH, CDR2 LQKENI.

The V gene is TRBV7-3, the J gene TRBJ2-1; 7 bases match TRBD2. Germline V gene sequence: CDR1 SGHTA, CDR2 FQGTGA. V shed 6 bases, J shed 4 bases, and the junction held 3 bases outside the gene matches. This CDR3 contains 13 residues. Written as DNA, the CDR3 is TGTGCCAGCAGGTTTAGCGGGTACAATGAGCAGTTCTTC. This gives the protein CASRFSGYNEQFF. The full variable domain, its missing parts supplied by reference TRBV7-3 and TRBJ2-1, is GAGVSQTPSNKVTEKGKYVELRCDPISGHTALYWYRQSLGQGPEFLIYFQGTGAADDSGLPNDRFFAVRPEGSVSTLKIQRTERGDSAVYLCASRFSGYNEQFFGPGTRLTVL.

The CDR3 sequence is CAISRDSVNQPQHF. CDR3 DNA sequence: TGTGCCATCAGCCGGGACAGTGTGAATCAGCCCCAGCATTTT. The chain employs TRBV10-3 and TRBJ1-5, with TRBD1 matching over 7 bases. The CDR3 extends over 14 amino acids. Germline-derived CDR1 and CDR2 are ENHRY and SYGVKD. V dropped 6 bases and J dropped 4; count of bases not matched to a gene: 6.

The count of this clone is one. The V call is TRBV2, the J call TRBJ1-5; TRBD1 matches at 9 bases. Germline V gene lookup returns CDR1 SNHLY and CDR2 FYNNEI. The V and J ends lost 6 bases and 3 bases, in that order; junction bases with no gene match: 6. The length of the CDR3 is 15 residues. CDR3 in amino acids: CASRRTGAANQPQHF. CDR3 sequence (DNA): TGTGCCAGCAGAAGGACAGGGGCCGCCAATCAGCCCCAGCATTTT.

This clone was seen only a few times. The sample carries other DNA sequences with the same CDR3. The chain couples TRBV10-3 to TRBJ1-1; D not certain. This CDR3 has 13 amino acids. Germline CDR1 and CDR2: ENHRY and SYGVKD. The germline V and J ends were trimmed by 6 bases and 1 base, with 9 bases remaining between them. CDR3 protein: CAISERQNTEAFF. CDR3 nucleotide sequence: TGTGCCATCAGCGAGAGACAGAACACTGAAGCTTTCTTT.

V usage is TRBV4-1 and J usage is TRBJ2-7, with D maybe TRBD2 (5 bases). The CDR3 has 15 residues. The germline V gene has CDR1 MGHRA and CDR2 YSYEKL. Trimming pared 2 bases from V and 5 bases from J, leaving 16 bases between. CDR3 DNA: TGCGCCAGCAGCCAATTCGAGGGAATGGTAGACGAGCAGTACTTC. As protein: CASSQFEGMVDEQYF.

This clone has a handful of counts. V is TRBV10-3 and J is TRBJ1-1, with a weak D call TRBD1 (5 bases). Germline V lookup: CDR1 ENHRY, CDR2 SYGVKD. Trimming took off 8 bases at V and 1 base at J, with 11 bases between the two ends. The CDR3 spans 13 residues. Written as DNA, the CDR3 is TGTGCCATCGCGTCCGGGGGGAACACTGAAGCTTTCTTT. Encoded protein: CAIASGGNTEAFF.

This clone was picked up a small number of times. V and J are TRBV29-1 and TRBJ1-4; 10 positions match TRBD1. CDR1 is SQVTM and CDR2 is ANQGSEA in the germline V gene. V lost 6 bases to trimming and J lost 6 bases; unmatched junction nucleotides: 1. The CDR3 runs 12 residues. The CDR3 nucleotides read TGCAGCGTCGGGACAGGGGATGAAAAACTGTTTTTT. This gives the protein CSVGTGDEKLFF.

The chain links TRBV6-1 to TRBJ2-7; 9 positions match TRBD1. The CDR3 length is 15 residues. The ends lost 3 bases at V and 1 base at J; junction bases unmatched: 4. In germline, CDR1 is MNHNS, CDR2 SASEGT. The CDR3 here is CASSEPGQGSYEQYF. The CDR3 DNA is TGTGCCAGCAGTGAGCCGGGACAGGGATCCTACGAGCAGTACTTC.

V is TRBV19 and J is TRBJ1-2, with 8 bases aligning to TRBD1. CDR3 length: 14 amino acids. V trimming: 6 bases; J trimming: 4 bases; junction bases outside the gene matches: 7. Germline CDR1 and CDR2: LNHDA and SQIVND (reference sequence). This CDR3 is CASSLTGGGYGYTF. CDR3 in DNA: TGTGCCAGTAGCCTCACAGGGGGTGGCTATGGCTACACCTTC.

Only a few counts were recorded for this clone. This chain connects TRBV27 to TRBJ1-6; D is uncertain. Germline CDR1 is MNHEY and CDR2 is SMNVEV (reference sequence). The CDR3 length is 12 residues. The ends were cut back, 7 bases at V and 8 bases at J, with 9 bases in the middle. CDR3 amino acids: CASKEAYSPLHF. In nucleotides, the CDR3 is TGTGCCAGCAAAGAGGCTTATTCACCCCTCCACTTT.